The 13 T cell receptor beta chains listed next were all sequenced from one sample in a study of blood T cell repertoires in COVID-19. Repertoires were generated with immunoSEQ multiplex PCR, while TCRdb's copy carries only in-frame clones and drops some. Of 200,000 or so clones in the sample, roughly nine tenths were seen once. Sequenced: peripheral blood. All receptors come from a woman in her seventies with acute or convalescent COVID-19.

This sequence joins TRBV3-1 (or the pseudogene TRBV3-2) and TRBJ1-1; TRBD1 agrees at 9 bases. There are 13 residues in the CDR3. The germline V gene encodes CDR1 LGHDT and CDR2 YNNKEL (reference sequence). V lost 1 base and J lost 6; bases outside the gene matches: 0. The CDR3 region is CASSQGTGAEAFF. CDR3 bases: TGTGCCAGCAGCCAAGGGACAGGGGCTGAAGCTTTCTTT.

This sequence joins TRBV27 and TRBJ2-3, with 9 bases fitting TRBD1. CDR1 MNHEY and CDR2 SMNVEV come from the germline V gene (reference sequence). Unmatched junction bases numbered 3, after V lost 4 bases and J lost 1 base. CDR3 size: 15 residues. The CDR3 DNA follows: TGTGCCAGCAGTTCCCGGACAGGGGGCACAGATACGCAGTATTTT. Translation: CASSSRTGGTDTQYF.

A single count supports this clone. The rearrangement uses TRBV28 and TRBJ1-1; D gene unclear. Per the germline V gene, CDR1 is MDHEN and CDR2 is SYDVKM. The V gene lost 2 bases and the J gene lost 7 bases, with 8 bases spanning the gap. The CDR3 loop spans 12 amino acids. CDR3 protein: CASSLVFGEAFF. CDR3 DNA: TGTGCCAGCAGTTTAGTCTTCGGTGAAGCTTTCTTT.

The chain has TRBV7-6 and TRBJ2-1; 7 bases fit TRBD2. The V gene's germline CDR1 is SGHVS and CDR2 FNYEAQ. Losses at the gene ends were 4 bases for V and 3 bases for J; bases not matched to a gene: 9. The length of the CDR3 is 16 residues. CDR3 sequence (DNA): TGTGCCAGCAGCTCCGCAGGGACTAACGACTACAATGAGCAGTTCTTC. Encoded protein: CASSSAGTNDYNEQFF.

In the case of this clone: This specimen includes other DNA sequences encoding the same CDR3. CDR3 region: CASSLAGQGNSPLHF. As DNA, the CDR3 is TGCGCCAGCAGCTTGGCGGGACAGGGTAATTCACCCCTCCACTTT. This chain connects TRBV5-1 to TRBJ1-6; TRBD1 aligns across 9 bases. The ends lost 0 bases at V and 6 bases at J; junction bases unmatched: 1. Per germline, CDR1 SGHRS and CDR2 YFSETQ. The CDR3 sequence is 15 residues long.

The chain is built from TRBV7-2 and TRBJ1-1; 8 bases match TRBD1. J was trimmed by 1 base and V by 1 base; bases with no gene match: 5. CDR1 is SGHTA, CDR2 FQGNSA, per germline. This CDR3 has 16 residues. CDR3 in DNA: TGTGCCAGCAGCTTAGTACAGGGGGTGAAGAACACTGAAGCTTTCTTT. Amino acids: CASSLVQGVKNTEAFF.

This sequence joins TRBV9 and TRBJ2-1; 8 bases align to TRBD1. CDR3 size: 16 residues. Germline V gene lookup returns CDR1 SGDLS and CDR2 YYNGEE. The V gene end was trimmed by 3 bases and the J gene end by 1 base; junction bases not matched to a gene: 6. CDR3 loop: CASSARTGNSYNEQFF. As DNA, the CDR3 is TGTGCCAGCAGCGCACGGACAGGGAATTCCTACAATGAGCAGTTCTTC. Full variable domain (outside the CDR3, taken from reference TRBV9 and TRBJ2-1): DSGVTQTPKHLITATGQRVTLRCSPRSGDLSVYWYQQSLDQGLQFLIQYYNGEERAKGNILERFSAQQFPDLHSELNLSSLELGDSALYFCASSARTGNSYNEQFFGPGTRLTVL.

This clone was counted once. The chain has TRBV18 and TRBJ2-2, with D possibly being TRBD2 (6 bases). This CDR3 spans 17 amino acids. Deletions cut 3 bases from V and 1 base from J, with 15 bases between. Germline V gene sequence: CDR1 KGHSH, CDR2 LQKENI. The CDR3 protein is CASSPFVLARNTGELFF. The CDR3 DNA reads as TGTGCCAGCTCACCGTTCGTTCTAGCGAGGAACACCGGGGAGCTGTTTTTT.

V and J are TRBV10-3 and TRBJ1-6; 10 nucleotides line up with TRBD1. V lost 7 bases, J lost 8 bases, and 2 bases stayed unmatched. From germline, CDR1 is ENHRY and CDR2 SYGVKD. This CDR3 has 13 residues. The CDR3 here is CAITGTGDSPLHF. The CDR3 region has the DNA TGTGCCATCACCGGGACAGGGGATTCACCCCTCCACTTT.

This chain links TRBV5-1 with TRBJ2-7; possible D gene TRBD1, 6 bases. The CDR3 contains 15 residues. The germline gives CDR1 SGHRS, CDR2 YFSETQ. Trimming removed 0 bases at V and 2 bases at J, with 12 bases between. CDR3 coding DNA: TGCGCCAGCAGCTTGGGGCAGGGGTGGACCTACGAGCAGTACTTC. As protein: CASSLGQGWTYEQYF.

This chain links TRBV6-5 with TRBJ1-2, with a weak D call TRBD1 (6 bases). V was shortened by 6 bases and J by 4 bases, with 15 bases between the two germline ends. CDR1 MNHEY and CDR2 SVGAGI come from the germline V gene. The length of the CDR3 is 14 residues. The CDR3 coding sequence is TGTGCCAGCAGCTCCCGACAGGACGCCTATGGCTACACCTTC. Translated: CASSSRQDAYGYTF.

This clone was recorded a few times. The chain is built from TRBV6-5 and TRBJ1-5; D may be TRBD1 (6 bases). This CDR3 spans 14 amino acids. Germline V lookup: CDR1 MNHEY, CDR2 SVGAGI. V was clipped by 6 bases and J by 1 base, with 10 bases between them. For the CDR3, the DNA is TGTGCCAGCAGGGTTGACAGGAGCAATCAGCCCCAGCATTTT. Translation gives CASRVDRSNQPQHF.

The chain recombines TRBV9 with TRBJ2-3; 7 nucleotides match TRBD2. Trimming cost V 0 bases and J 2 bases; bases outside gene matches: 6. The CDR3 is 16 amino acids. Germline V gene data show CDR1 as SGDLS and CDR2 as YYNGEE. The CDR3 coding sequence is TGTGCCAGCAGCGTAGGGAGTAGCGGGTACACAGATACGCAGTATTTT. Protein sequence: CASSVGSSGYTDTQYF.